The 5 T cell receptor beta chains below all came from one sample that was sequenced in a study of response to subunit inactivated influenza vaccine. TCRdb re-analysed the RT-PCR reads in MiXCR, keeping a single row per CDR3 protein. The top ten clones hold around 10% of a sample with 550,000 to 800,000 distinct CDR3 sequences, around 14% of them seen once. The sample here was PBMCs from blood, taken 11 to 12 days after vaccination. These receptors were obtained from a man aged 50 or older who received an inactivated influenza vaccine.

This clonotype has more than one count but fewer than ten. The rearrangement joins TRBV20-1 to TRBJ2-1, with TRBD2 matching over 12 bases. Germline V gene data show CDR1 as DFQATT and CDR2 as SNEGSKA (reference sequence). The CDR3 extends over 16 amino acids. V shed 6 bases, J shed 6 bases, and the junction held 12 bases outside the gene matches. The CDR3 DNA reads TGCAGTGCGCTTCGACTAGCGGGAGTCATCGGCAATGAGCAGTTCTTC. This codes for CSALRLAGVIGNEQFF.

This clonotype was detected only a few times. CDR3 sequence (DNA): TGCGCCAGCAGCTTGGCCCGGACAGGTTTTAACTATGGCTACACCTTC. Residues: CASSLARTGFNYGYTF. The chain recombines TRBV5-1 with TRBJ1-2; 7 bases match TRBD1. The CDR3 loop spans 16 amino acids. V was pared by 0 bases and J by 1 base, with 6 bases of the junction left unmatched. CDR1 and CDR2 (germline): SGHRS, YFSETQ.

This clonotype was picked up a small number of times. This chain uses TRBV5-1 with TRBJ2-3, with D tentatively TRBD1 (6 bases). The CDR3 extends over 16 amino acids. Trimming removed 4 bases at V and 2 bases at J, with 17 bases between. Germline loops: CDR1 SGHRS, CDR2 YFSETQ. The CDR3 reads CASSRETGRNTDTQYF. CDR3 DNA: TGCGCCAGCAGCCGTGAGACAGGCCGGAACACAGATACGCAGTATTTT.

The chain joins TRBV4-1 to TRBJ2-3; tentative D call: TRBD2 (5 bases). The germline V gene has CDR1 MGHRA and CDR2 YSYEKL. Trimming stripped 6 bases from V and 2 bases from J, with 15 bases between. The CDR3 runs 15 residues. The CDR3 here is CASRRATGYTDTQYF. CDR3 in DNA: TGCGCCAGCAGGCGTGCGACGGGGTACACAGATACGCAGTATTTT.

This sequence joins TRBV12-3 or TRBV12-4 and TRBJ1-1; D is perhaps TRBD1 (6 bases). The germline V and J ends were trimmed by 3 bases and 5 bases, with 13 bases remaining between them. The CDR3 is 14 residues long. DNA of the CDR3: TGTGCCAGCAGTTTCCATGAGGGGGGTACTGAAGCTTTCTTT. It translates to CASSFHEGGTEAFF.